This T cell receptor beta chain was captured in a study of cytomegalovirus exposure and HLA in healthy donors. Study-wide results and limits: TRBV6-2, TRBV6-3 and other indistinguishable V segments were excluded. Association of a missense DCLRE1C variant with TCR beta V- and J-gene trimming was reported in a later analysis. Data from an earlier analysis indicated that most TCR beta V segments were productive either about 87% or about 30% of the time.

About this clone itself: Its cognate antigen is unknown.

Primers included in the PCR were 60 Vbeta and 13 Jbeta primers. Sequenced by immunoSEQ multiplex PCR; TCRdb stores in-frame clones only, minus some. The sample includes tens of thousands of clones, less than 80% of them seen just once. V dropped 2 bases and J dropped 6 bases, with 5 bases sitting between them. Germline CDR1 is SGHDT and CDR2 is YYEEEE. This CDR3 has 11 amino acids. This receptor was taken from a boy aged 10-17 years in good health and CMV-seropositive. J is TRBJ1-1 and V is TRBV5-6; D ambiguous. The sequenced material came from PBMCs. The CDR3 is CASSLAAEAFF. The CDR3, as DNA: TGTGCCAGCAGCTTAGCGGCTGAAGCTTTCTTT.